This paragraph reports one T cell receptor beta chain. This clonotype was seen many times. Its recognized antigen is unknown. Base qualities are not provided; no much larger clone lies one nucleotide away. The sample comes from a study of molecular identifiers for immune sequencing clone quantification listed by TCRdb under 2018. Describing the broader study: For a replicate experiment, RNA from around 20,000 or 99,000 naive CD8 T cells was divided into five aliquots, and four of the five aliquots were sequenced. CD8 T cells were used in a methods study to benchmark molecular-identifier clustering-based TCR repertoire sequencing (MIDCIRS) and TCR RNA copy counting.

Libraries of naive CD8 T cells were built from anywhere between about 18,000 and 1,000,000 sorted cells, with 10%, 30% or 50% of the purified RNA used. Naive CD8 T cells, defined as CD8+CD4-CCR7+CD45RA+, were FACS-sorted into RLT Plus buffer on a BD FACSAria II. To test detection sensitivity, Jurkat RNA equal to over nine TCR copies was added to samples of about 20,000-1,000,000 naive CD8 T cells. CD8 T cells were enriched with RosetteSep CD8+ T Cell Enrichment Cocktail and Ficoll-Paque, followed by ACK red cell lysis. The method behind the library was PCR. The sequencer listed for this sample is Illumina HiSeq 4000. Bulk TCR libraries were prepared as previously described, using TCR primers listed in Table S5. The Qiagen AllPrep DNA/RNA kit was used to purify total RNA. Before any analysis, reads coming from multiple sequencing runs of the same library were combined into one pool. The paper's processing steps were these. Reads were retained only if their TCR constant sequence matched exactly, and those retained reads were trimmed to 150 nt and grouped according to their 12-nt molecular barcodes. Reads inside each barcode group were sub-clustered using a 15% Levenshtein threshold, and a quality-weighted consensus sequence was constructed for each RNA molecule. Non-functional sequences were discarded, and so were lower-count sequences lying one edit away from another sequence. Based on fitting two negative binomial distributions, any barcode sub-cluster with under 20% of the maximum read count was discarded. Through fastp at Q25 and MiXCR, TCRdb rebuilt clones from the public reads, retaining in-frame beta chains. Entries are consolidated by CDR3 protein sequence, retaining the most common genes and DNA. The V and J calls were not made by the authors but by TCRdb's processing. Across this sample there are 350,000 or so distinct CDR3 sequences, with about a fifth seen only once. The ten largest clonotypes hold under 0.95% of the sample.

The cysteine opens and the phenylalanine closes a CDR3 of 13 amino acids. Only the CDR3 region is kept as DNA, spanning 39 bases read in frame from base 1. Via the germline V gene, CDR1 is LGHNA and CDR2 YSLEER. V is cut by 4 bases and J by 6 bases, and the space between the germline ends is 12 bases. Summary of the overall study and its limitations: The naive libraries included spiked-in Jurkat TCR RNA (10 copies' worth), and this Jurkat TCR RNA is not part of the donor repertoire. Clones above 20 RNA copies held over 97% of molecules in CMV-specific effector cells but under 1% in naive cells. Identical TCR molecules sharing a barcode could cause highly expanded clone sizes to be underestimated. When barcode sub-clustering was omitted, TCR diversity was inflated by chimeric consensus sequences, with chimeras reaching as high as 47%. Spiked-in Jurkat TCR RNA equal to a single cell's worth was reported to be detectable even within 1,100,000 naive CD8 T cells. Modeling estimated approximately 3 recovered TCR RNA copies per cell, compared with about 10 by digital PCR, which implies around 33% capture efficiency.

The specimen was naive CD8+ T cells from blood, with Jurkat cell RNA spiked in. In light of the paper, this sample's cell subset or site label describes: FACS-sorted CD8+CD4-CCR7+CD45RA+ naive T cells. The sequence joins TRBV4-3 to TRBJ1-2, with an unclear D gene assignment. The TCR was taken from a human donor in good health. Some libraries in this study had Jurkat cell RNA spiked in. Here is the DNA: TGCGCCAGCAGCCCCCGTTCGGCCAATGGCTACACCTTC. Translated, it reads CASSPRSANGYTF.